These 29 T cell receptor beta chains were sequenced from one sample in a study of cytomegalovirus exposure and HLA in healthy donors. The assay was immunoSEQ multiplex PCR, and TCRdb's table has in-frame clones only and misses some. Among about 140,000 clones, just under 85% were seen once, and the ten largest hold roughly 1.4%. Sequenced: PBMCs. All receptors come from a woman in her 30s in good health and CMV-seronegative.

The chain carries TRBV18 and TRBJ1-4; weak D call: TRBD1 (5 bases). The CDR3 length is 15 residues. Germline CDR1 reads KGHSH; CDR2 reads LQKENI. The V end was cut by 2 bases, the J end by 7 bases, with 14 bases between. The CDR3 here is CASSPTGVPGEKLFF. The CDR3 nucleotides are TGTGCCAGCTCACCAACAGGAGTGCCCGGTGAAAAACTGTTTTTT.

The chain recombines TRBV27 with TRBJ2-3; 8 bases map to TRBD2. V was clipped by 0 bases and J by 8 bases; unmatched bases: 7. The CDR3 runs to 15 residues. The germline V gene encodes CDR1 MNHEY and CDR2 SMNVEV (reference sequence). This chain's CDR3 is CASSLSGLAGRTQYF. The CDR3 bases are TGTGCCAGCAGTTTATCGGGCCTAGCGGGCCGTACGCAGTATTTT.

CDR3 DNA: TGTGCCAGCAGTGAACGGGGGGCGATGAATGAAAAACTGTTTTTT. It encodes CASSERGAMNEKLFF. The chain has TRBV2 and TRBJ1-4; TRBD1 is a possible D gene (6 bases). Trimming took 2 bases from V and 5 from J, leaving 12 bases between them. This CDR3 contains 15 residues. Germline V gives CDR1 SNHLY, CDR2 FYNNEI. Supplemented by reference TRBV2 and TRBJ1-4, the full variable domain reads EPEVTQTPSHQVTQMGQEVILRCVPISNHLYFYWYRQILGQKVEFLVSFYNNEISEKSEIFDDQFSVERPDGSNFTLKIRSTKLEDSAMYFCASSERGAMNEKLFFGSGTQLSVL.

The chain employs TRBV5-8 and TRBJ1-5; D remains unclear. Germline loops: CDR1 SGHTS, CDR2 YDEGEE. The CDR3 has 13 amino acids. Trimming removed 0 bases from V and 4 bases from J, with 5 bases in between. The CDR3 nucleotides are TGTGCCAGCAGCTTGGACAGAAATCAGCCCCAGCATTTT. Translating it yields CASSLDRNQPQHF.

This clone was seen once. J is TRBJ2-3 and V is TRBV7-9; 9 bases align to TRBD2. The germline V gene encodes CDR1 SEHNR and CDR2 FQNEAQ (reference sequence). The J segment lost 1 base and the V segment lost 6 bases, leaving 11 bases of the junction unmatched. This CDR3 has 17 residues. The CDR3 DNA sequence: TGTGCCAGCAGGTTACCACCTAGGACTAGCGGCACAGATACGCAGTATTTT. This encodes CASRLPPRTSGTDTQYF. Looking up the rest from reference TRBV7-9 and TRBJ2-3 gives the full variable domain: DTGVSQNPRHKITKRGQNVTFRCDPISEHNRLYWYRQTLGQGPEFLTYFQNEAQLEKSRLLSDRFSAERPKGSFSTLEIQRTEQGDSAMYLCASRLPPRTSGTDTQYFGPGTRLTVL.

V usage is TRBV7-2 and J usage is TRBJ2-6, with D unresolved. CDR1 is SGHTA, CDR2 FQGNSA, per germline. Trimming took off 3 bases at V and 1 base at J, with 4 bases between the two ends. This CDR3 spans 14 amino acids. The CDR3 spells CASSFRSGANVLTF. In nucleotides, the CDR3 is TGTGCCAGCAGCTTCAGGTCTGGGGCCAACGTCCTGACTTTC.

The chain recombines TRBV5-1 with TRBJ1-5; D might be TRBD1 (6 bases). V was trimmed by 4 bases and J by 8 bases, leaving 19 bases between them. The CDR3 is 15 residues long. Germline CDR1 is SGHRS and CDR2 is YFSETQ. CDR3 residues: CASSLTGHPTEPQHF. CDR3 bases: TGCGCCAGCAGCCTCACGGGACACCCCACCGAGCCCCAGCATTTT.

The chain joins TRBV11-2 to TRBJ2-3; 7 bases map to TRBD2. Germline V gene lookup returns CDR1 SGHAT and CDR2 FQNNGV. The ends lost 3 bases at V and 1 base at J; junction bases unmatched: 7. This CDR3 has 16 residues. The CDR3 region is CASSFGGAGRTDTQYF. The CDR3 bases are TGTGCCAGCAGCTTTGGTGGAGCGGGGCGCACAGATACGCAGTATTTT.

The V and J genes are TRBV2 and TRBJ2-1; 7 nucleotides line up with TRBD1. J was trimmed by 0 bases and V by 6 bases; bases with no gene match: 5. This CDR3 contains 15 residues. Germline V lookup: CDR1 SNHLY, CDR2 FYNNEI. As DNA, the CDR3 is TGTGCCAGCAGAGTCAGGGGGAGCTCCTACAATGAGCAGTTCTTC. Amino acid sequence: CASRVRGSSYNEQFF.

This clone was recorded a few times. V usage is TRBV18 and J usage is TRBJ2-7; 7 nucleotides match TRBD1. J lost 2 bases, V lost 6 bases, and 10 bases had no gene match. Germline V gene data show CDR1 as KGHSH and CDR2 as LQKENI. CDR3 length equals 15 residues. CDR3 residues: CASSLFGTATYEQYF. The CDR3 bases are TGTGCCAGCTCGCTGTTTGGGACAGCTACCTACGAGCAGTACTTC.

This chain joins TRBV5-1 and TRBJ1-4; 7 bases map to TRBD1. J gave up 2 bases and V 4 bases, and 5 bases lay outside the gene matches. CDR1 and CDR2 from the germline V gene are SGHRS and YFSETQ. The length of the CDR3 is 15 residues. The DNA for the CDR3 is TGCGCCAGCAGCGCGCAGACAGGGACTAATGAAAAACTGTTTTTT. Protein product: CASSAQTGTNEKLFF.

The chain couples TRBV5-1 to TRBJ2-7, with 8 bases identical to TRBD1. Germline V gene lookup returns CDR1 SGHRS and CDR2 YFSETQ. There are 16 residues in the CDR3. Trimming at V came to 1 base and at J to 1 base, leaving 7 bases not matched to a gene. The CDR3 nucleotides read TGCGCCAGCAGCTTGACCGACAGGGGCTATTCCTACGAGCAGTACTTC. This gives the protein CASSLTDRGYSYEQYF.

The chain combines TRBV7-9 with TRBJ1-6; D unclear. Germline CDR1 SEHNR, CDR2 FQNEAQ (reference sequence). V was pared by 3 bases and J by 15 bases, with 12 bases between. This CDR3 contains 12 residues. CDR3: CASSFDAVDLHF. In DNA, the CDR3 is TGTGCCAGCAGCTTCGACGCGGTAGACCTCCACTTT.

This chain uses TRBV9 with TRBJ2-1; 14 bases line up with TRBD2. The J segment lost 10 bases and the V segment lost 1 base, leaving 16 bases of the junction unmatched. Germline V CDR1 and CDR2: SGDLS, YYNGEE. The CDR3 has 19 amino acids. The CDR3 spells CASSVTLGLAGGPTREQFF. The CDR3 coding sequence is TGTGCCAGCAGCGTAACCCTTGGACTAGCGGGGGGACCTACAAGGGAGCAGTTCTTC.

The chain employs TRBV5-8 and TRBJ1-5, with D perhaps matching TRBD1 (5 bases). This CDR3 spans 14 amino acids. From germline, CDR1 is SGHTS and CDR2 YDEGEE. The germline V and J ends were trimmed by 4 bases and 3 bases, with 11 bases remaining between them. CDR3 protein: CASSMYRYNQPQHF. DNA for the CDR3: TGTGCCAGCAGCATGTACAGGTACAATCAGCCCCAGCATTTT.

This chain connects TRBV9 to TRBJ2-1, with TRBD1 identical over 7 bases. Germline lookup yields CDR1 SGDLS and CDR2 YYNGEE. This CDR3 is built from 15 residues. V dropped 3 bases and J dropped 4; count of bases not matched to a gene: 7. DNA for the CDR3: TGTGCCAGCAGCGCCGAGGGACAGACTTACAATGAGCAGTTCTTC. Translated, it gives CASSAEGQTYNEQFF.

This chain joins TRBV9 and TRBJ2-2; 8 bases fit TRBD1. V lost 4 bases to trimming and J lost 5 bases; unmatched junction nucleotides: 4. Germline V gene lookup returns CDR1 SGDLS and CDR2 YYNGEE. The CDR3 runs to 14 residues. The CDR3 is CASSLYRGTGELFF. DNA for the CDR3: TGTGCCAGCAGCCTTTACAGGGGGACCGGGGAGCTGTTTTTT.

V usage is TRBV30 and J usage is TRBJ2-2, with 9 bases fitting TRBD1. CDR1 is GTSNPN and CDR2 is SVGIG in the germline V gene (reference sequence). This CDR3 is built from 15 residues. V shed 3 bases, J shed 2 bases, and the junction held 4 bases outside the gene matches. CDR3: CAWSGDRENTGELFF. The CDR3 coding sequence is TGTGCCTGGAGCGGGGACAGGGAAAACACCGGGGAGCTGTTTTTT.

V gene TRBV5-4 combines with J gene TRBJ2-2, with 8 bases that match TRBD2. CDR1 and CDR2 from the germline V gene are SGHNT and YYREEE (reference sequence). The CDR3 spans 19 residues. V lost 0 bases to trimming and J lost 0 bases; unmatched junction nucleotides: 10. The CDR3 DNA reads TGTGCCAGCAGCTTGGCCCCGCGACCCGGGGGGGCGAACACCGGGGAGCTGTTTTTT. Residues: CASSLAPRPGGANTGELFF.

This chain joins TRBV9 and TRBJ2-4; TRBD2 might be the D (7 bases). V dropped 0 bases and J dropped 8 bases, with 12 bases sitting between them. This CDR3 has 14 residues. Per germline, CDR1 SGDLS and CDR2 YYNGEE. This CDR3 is CASSVGGGGDIQYF. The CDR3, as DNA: TGTGCCAGCAGCGTAGGGGGGGGCGGGGACATTCAGTACTTC.

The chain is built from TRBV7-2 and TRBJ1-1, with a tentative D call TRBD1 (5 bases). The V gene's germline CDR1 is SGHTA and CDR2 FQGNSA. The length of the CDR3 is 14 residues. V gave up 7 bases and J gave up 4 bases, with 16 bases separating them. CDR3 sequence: CASNPRGRGTEAFF. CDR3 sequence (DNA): TGTGCCAGCAACCCGCGGGGGAGGGGCACTGAAGCTTTCTTT. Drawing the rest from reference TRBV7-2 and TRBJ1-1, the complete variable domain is GAGVSQSPSNKVTEKGKDVELRCDPISGHTALYWYRQSLGQGLEFLIYFQGNSAPDKSGLPSDRFSAERTGGSVSTLTIQRTQQEDSAVYLCASNPRGRGTEAFFGQGTRLTVV.

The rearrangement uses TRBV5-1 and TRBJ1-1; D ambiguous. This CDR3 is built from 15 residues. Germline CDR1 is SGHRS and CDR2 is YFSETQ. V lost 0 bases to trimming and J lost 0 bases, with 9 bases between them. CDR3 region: CASSLAVPMNTEAFF. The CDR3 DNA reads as TGCGCCAGCAGCTTGGCGGTGCCTATGAACACTGAAGCTTTCTTT.

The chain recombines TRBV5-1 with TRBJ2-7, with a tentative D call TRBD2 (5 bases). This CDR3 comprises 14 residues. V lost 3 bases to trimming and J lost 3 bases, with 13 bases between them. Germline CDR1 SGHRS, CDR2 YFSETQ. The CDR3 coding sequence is TGCGCCAGCAGCTCCCGGACTGATAGCTACGAGCAGTACTTC. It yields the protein CASSSRTDSYEQYF.

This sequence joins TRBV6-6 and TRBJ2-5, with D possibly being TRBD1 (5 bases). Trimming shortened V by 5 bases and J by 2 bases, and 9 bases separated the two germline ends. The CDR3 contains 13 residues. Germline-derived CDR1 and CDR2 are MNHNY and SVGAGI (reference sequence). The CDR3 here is CASSIDRQETQYF. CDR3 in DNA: TGTGCCAGCAGTATCGACAGACAAGAGACCCAGTACTTC.

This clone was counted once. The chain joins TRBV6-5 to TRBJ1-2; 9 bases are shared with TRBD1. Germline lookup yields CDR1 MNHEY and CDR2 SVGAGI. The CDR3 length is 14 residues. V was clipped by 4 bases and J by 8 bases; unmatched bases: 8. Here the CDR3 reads CASSSGTGLEGYTF. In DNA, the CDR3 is TGTGCCAGCAGTTCCGGGACAGGGCTTGAAGGCTACACCTTC.

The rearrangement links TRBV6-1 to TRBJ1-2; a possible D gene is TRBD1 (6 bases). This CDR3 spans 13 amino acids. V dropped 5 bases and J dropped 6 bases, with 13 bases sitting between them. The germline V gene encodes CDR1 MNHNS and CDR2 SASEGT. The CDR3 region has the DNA TGTGCCAGCAGTCGCCAGGGGATCGATGGCTACACCTTC. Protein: CASSRQGIDGYTF.

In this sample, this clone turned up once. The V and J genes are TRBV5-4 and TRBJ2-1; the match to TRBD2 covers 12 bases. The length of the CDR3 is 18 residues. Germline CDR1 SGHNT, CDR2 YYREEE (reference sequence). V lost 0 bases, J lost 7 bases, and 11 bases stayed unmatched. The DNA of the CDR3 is TGTGCCAGCAGCTTGGTACGGGCTAGCGGGGGGGCGGGGAATGAGCAGTTCTTC. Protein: CASSLVRASGGAGNEQFF.

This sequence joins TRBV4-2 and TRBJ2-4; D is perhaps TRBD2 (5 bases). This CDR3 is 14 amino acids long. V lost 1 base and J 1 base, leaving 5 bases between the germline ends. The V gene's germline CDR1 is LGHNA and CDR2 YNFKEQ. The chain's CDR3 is CASSQGEAKNIQYF. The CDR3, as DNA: TGTGCCAGCAGCCAAGGGGAGGCCAAAAACATTCAGTACTTC.

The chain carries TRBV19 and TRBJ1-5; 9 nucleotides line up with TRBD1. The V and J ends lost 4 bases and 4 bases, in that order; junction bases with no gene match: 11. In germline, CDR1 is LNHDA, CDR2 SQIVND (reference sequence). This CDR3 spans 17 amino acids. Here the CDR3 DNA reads TGTGCCAGTAGTAGAACCGGGACAGGGTTGGGGAATCAGCCCCAGCATTTT. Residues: CASSRTGTGLGNQPQHF.